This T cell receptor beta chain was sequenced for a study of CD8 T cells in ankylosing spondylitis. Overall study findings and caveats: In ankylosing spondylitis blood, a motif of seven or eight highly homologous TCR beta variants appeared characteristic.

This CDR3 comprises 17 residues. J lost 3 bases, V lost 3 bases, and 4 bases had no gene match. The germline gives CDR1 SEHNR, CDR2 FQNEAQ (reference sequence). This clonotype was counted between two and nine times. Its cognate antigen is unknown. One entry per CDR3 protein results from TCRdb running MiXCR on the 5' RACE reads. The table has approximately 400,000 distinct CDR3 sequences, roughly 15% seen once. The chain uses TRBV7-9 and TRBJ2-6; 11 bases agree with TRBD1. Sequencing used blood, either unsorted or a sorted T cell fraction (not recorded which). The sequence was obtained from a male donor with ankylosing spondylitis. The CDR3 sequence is CASSFWTGGFGANVLTF. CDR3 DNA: TGTGCCAGCAGCTTCTGGACAGGGGGCTTTGGGGCCAACGTCCTGACTTTC.